Below are 21 T cell receptor beta chains sequenced from a single sample in a study of tumor-infiltrating lymphocytes in primary liver carcinoma. A primer matching the constant region was used to make TCR beta cDNA from approximately 500 ng of total RNA. A slightly modified ARM-PCR protocol with three nested multiplex PCR rounds produced these TCR beta libraries. The two initial PCR rounds, around 11 cycles each, used TRBV1-TRBV30 forward and C-beta reverse primers. TCRdb recomputed calls from the multiplex PCR reads with MiXCR, one row per CDR3 protein. Of about 100,000 distinct CDR3 sequences in the sample, approximately 68% are singletons; the top ten hold roughly 30%. Extraction of RNA together with DNA used roughly 20-32 mg of unsorted bulk tissue. The sequenced sample consisted of tumor-adjacent normal liver tissue. These TCRs come from a man aged 35 to 55 with primary liver carcinoma and hepatitis B virus infection.

This clonotype was recorded only once. The CDR3 does not end in the conserved phenylalanine or tryptophan, so this is likely a read error. The genes are TRBV5-3 and TRBJ1-1; D gene unclear. TRBV5-3 is filed as an ORF, its function uncertain. The CDR3 covers 17 residues. V was clipped by 3 bases and J by 1 base, with 19 bases between them. CDR3: CARSSLKSVTKNTEAFS. As DNA, the CDR3 is TGTGCCAGAAGCTCTCTGAAGTCGGTCACAAAGAACACTGAAGCTTTCTCT.

Concerning this clonotype itself: A much more abundant neighbour one base away suggests this may be a read error. The chain links TRBV24-1 to TRBJ2-1; 8 bases fit TRBD1. From germline, CDR1 is KGHDR and CDR2 SFDVKD. CDR3 size: 16 residues. The J segment lost 9 bases and the V segment lost 1 base, leaving 10 bases of the junction unmatched. The CDR3 DNA follows: TGTGCCACCAGTGATTTTCAACGGACAGGGAGCGGTGAGCAGTTCTTC. It specifies CATSDFQRTGSGEQFF.

In regard to this clonotype: One junction end disagrees with the germline gene, perhaps due to a read error. The rearrangement joins TRBV11-1 to TRBJ2-5, with D tentatively TRBD2 (6 bases). The CDR3 is 14 residues long. CDR1 and CDR2 (germline): SGHAT, FQDESV (reference sequence). The CDR3 here is CASSFSGGAQTQHF. The CDR3 DNA follows: TGTGCCAGCAGCTTCAGCGGCGGGGCGCAGACCCAGCACTTC.

This clonotype was seen a single time. Given a much more abundant clone one base away, this may be a read error. The V call is TRBV29-1, the J call TRBJ1-3, with 7 bases lining up with TRBD1. The junction had 10 bases not matched to a gene; V was cut back by 7 bases and J by 4 bases. The germline V gene encodes CDR1 SQVTM and CDR2 ANQGSEA. The CDR3 has 14 residues. This CDR3 is CSGLQGEMGNTIYF. Written as DNA, the CDR3 is TGCAGCGGACTCCAGGGGGAGATGGGAAACACCATATATTTT.

This clonotype has a count of ten or more. The chain uses TRBV6-6 and TRBJ2-3, with 8 positions matching TRBD1. The J segment lost 0 bases and the V segment lost 2 bases, leaving 7 bases of the junction unmatched. Germline V lookup: CDR1 MNHNY, CDR2 SVGAGI (reference sequence). The CDR3 spans 17 residues. The CDR3 here is CASSYPDRGFSTDTQYF. CDR3 sequence (DNA): TGTGCCAGCAGTTACCCCGACAGGGGCTTTAGCACAGATACGCAGTATTTT.

Comment on this clonotype: The germline gene is not matched at one end of the junction; a read error may be the cause. This chain uses TRBV29-1 with TRBJ2-2; the match to TRBD2 covers 7 bases. The CDR3 contains 15 residues. The germline gives CDR1 SQVTM, CDR2 ANQGSEA. Written as DNA, the CDR3 is TGCAGCGTTAAGGACGCCGCGGGAGCCCCCGGGGAGCTGTTCTTT. Protein: CSVKDAAGAPGELFF.

Comments on this clonotype: An end of the junction does not agree with germline; a read error may underlie this. This sequence joins TRBV10-2 and TRBJ2-7; 7 positions match TRBD1. Germline CDR1 reads WSHSY; CDR2 reads SAAADI. The CDR3 consists of 15 residues. CDR3 in DNA: TGCGTCAGCAGTGAGTCCAAGGGGGCCCCCTACGAGCAGTACTTC. Amino acid sequence: CVSSESKGAPYEQYF.

The rearrangement links TRBV28 to TRBJ2-7; D possibly corresponds to TRBD1 (5 bases). V was shortened by 6 bases and J by 0 bases, with 18 bases between the two germline ends. Germline V gives CDR1 MDHEN, CDR2 SYDVKM. The CDR3 covers 16 residues. The CDR3 DNA is TGTGCCAGCAGGGCTGCCTCCGGCGGACACTCCTACGAGCAGTACTTC. This sequence encodes CASRAASGGHSYEQYF.

As for this clonotype: Germline is not matched at one junction end, which may reflect a read error. This chain links TRBV11-2 with TRBJ2-3; D is unresolved. Germline values: CDR1 SGHAT, CDR2 FQNNGV. The CDR3 length is 13 residues. CDR3 bases: TGTGCCAGCAGTCCGCTTGCAGACGATACGCACTATTTT. Translation gives CASSPLADDTHYF.

Comment on this clonotype: A much more abundant neighbour one base away suggests this may be a read error. The chain's CDR3 is CASSYGTNGSNEQFF. CDR3 DNA: TGTGCCAGCAGTTACGGCACTAACGGGAGCAATGAGCAGTTCTTC. This chain uses TRBV6-5 with TRBJ2-1; possibly TRBD2 for D (6 bases). Trimming shortened V by 2 bases and J by 6 bases, and 14 bases separated the two germline ends. Germline assignment: CDR1 MNHEY and CDR2 SVGAGI. CDR3 length equals 15 residues.

In the case of this clonotype: A read error is possible here, since a much larger clone lies one base away. This chain links TRBV5-6 with TRBJ2-5, with a tentative D call TRBD2 (6 bases). Trimming removed 6 bases at V and 1 base at J, with 13 bases between. This CDR3 contains 14 residues. Germline V gives CDR1 SGHDT, CDR2 YYEEEE. The CDR3 loop reads CASTLNGSQETQYF. CDR3 in DNA: TGTGCCAGCACCCTTAACGGGAGCCAAGAGACCCAGTACTTC.

Comments on this clonotype: A read error may account for a junction end that differs from germline. The chain employs TRBV11-1 and TRBJ1-1; no clear D gene. Germline values: CDR1 SGHAT, CDR2 FQDESV (reference sequence). The CDR3 runs to 13 residues. As DNA, the CDR3 is TGTGCCAACAGCTTAGAAAAGTTCACTGAAGCTTTCTTT. Its translation is CANSLEKFTEAFF.

This clonotype occurred many times. The rearrangement joins TRBV7-2 to TRBJ2-1; D perhaps matches TRBD2 (6 bases). CDR1 is SGHTA, CDR2 FQGNSA, per germline. Trimming cost V 0 bases and J 10 bases, with 13 bases left between them. This CDR3 is 14 amino acids long. The CDR3 here is CASSLAPGAREQFF. CDR3 in DNA: TGTGCCAGCAGCTTAGCCCCGGGAGCTAGGGAGCAGTTCTTC.

This clonotype appeared many times. The chain uses TRBV5-5 and TRBJ1-3; no definite D call. CDR1 is SGHKS and CDR2 is YYEKEE in the germline V gene (reference sequence). CDR3 length: 14 amino acids. Trimming cost V 0 bases and J 4 bases, with 8 bases left between them. The CDR3 nucleotides read TGTGCCAGCAGCTTGGACGGCGGAGGAAACACCATATATTTT. It translates to CASSLDGGGNTIYF.

This clonotype is classed as medium-sized. The gene calls are TRBV11-3 and TRBJ2-7; 8 nucleotides line up with TRBD1. The CDR3 runs to 15 residues. Germline V gene lookup returns CDR1 SGHNT and CDR2 YENEEA. The junction had 4 bases not matched to a gene; V was cut back by 0 bases and J by 3 bases. The chain's CDR3 is CASSLEAGGGYEQYF. CDR3 in DNA: TGTGCCAGCAGCTTAGAGGCAGGGGGCGGCTACGAGCAGTACTTC.

About this clonotype itself: One base away lies a much larger clone, so this may be a sequencing read error. This chain links TRBV28 with TRBJ1-1; D uncertain. V shed 10 bases and J shed 3 bases, with 9 bases lying between them. Per the germline V gene, CDR1 is MDHEN and CDR2 is SYDVKM. The CDR3 loop spans 11 amino acids. The CDR3 sequence is CATRADTEAFF. CDR3 DNA sequence: TGTGCCACCCGGGCGGACACTGAAGCTTTCTTT.

This clonotype has a count of ten or more. The gene calls are TRBV6-1 and TRBJ2-3, with 10 bases matching TRBD1. V was clipped by 5 bases and J by 4 bases; unmatched bases: 9. From germline, CDR1 is MNHNS and CDR2 SASEGT. CDR3 length equals 16 residues. CDR3: CASSRGGDRGADTQYF. DNA for the CDR3: TGTGCCAGCAGTCGGGGGGGGGACAGGGGAGCAGATACGCAGTATTTT.

V is TRBV2 and J is TRBJ2-5; D gene uncertain. Germline V gene sequence: CDR1 SNHLY, CDR2 FYNNEI. V shed 2 bases and J shed 4 bases, with 8 bases lying between them. CDR3 length: 13 amino acids. The DNA of the CDR3 is TGTGCCAGCAGTGAAAATACGGGAGAGACCCAGTACTTC. This codes for CASSENTGETQYF.

This chain joins TRBV13 and TRBJ1-1; D remains unclear. Germline CDR1 is PRHDT and CDR2 is FYEKMQ (reference sequence). The V and J ends lost 4 bases and 7 bases respectively, with 10 bases between them. There are 12 residues in the CDR3. The CDR3 sequence: CASSSGLVEAFF. The CDR3 DNA follows: TGTGCCAGCAGCTCAGGCCTGGTTGAAGCTTTCTTT.

V gene TRBV11-3 combines with J gene TRBJ2-1; D unclear. Germline V gives CDR1 SGHNT, CDR2 YENEEA. The V end was cut by 0 bases, the J end by 6 bases, with 6 bases between. CDR3 length equals 13 residues. The CDR3 DNA reads as TGTGCCAGCAGCTTAGATACCATCAATGAGCAGTTCTTC. Its translation is CASSLDTINEQFF.

This clonotype was counted a single time. CDR3 region: CRARGLAEVNEQYF. The CDR3 DNA sequence: TGCAGGGCCCGGGGATTAGCGGAAGTTAACGAGCAGTACTTC. The genes are TRBV29-1 and TRBJ2-7; the D gene is possibly TRBD2 (6 bases). Germline V lookup: CDR1 SQVTM, CDR2 ANQGSEA. The CDR3 length is 14 residues.